This TCR beta chain was found in a study of blood T cell repertoires in COVID-19. Study-wide context: Both acute and convalescent COVID-19 samples were obtained from the United States, Italy and Spain. T cells, B-cell-depleted T cells, or PBMCs provided the cDNA or gDNA that served as material.

Per the authors' pipeline: Reference gene primer amplification yielded estimated nucleated cell counts. Clones were sequenced by immunoSEQ multiplex PCR, and TCRdb holds only the in-frame ones, with some missing. The V and J calls and the clone size are those of that table, but D and trimming were determined from the DNA. This sample carries under 50,000 clones, roughly 88% of them seen once, and the ten largest clones take around 35%. The CDR3 covers 12 residues. The ends were cut back, 5 bases at V and 0 bases at J, with 5 bases in the middle. Germline CDR1 and CDR2: MNHNY and SVGAGI (reference sequence).

The source material was peripheral blood. The chain uses TRBV6-6 and TRBJ2-7; unclear D gene. The TCR was taken from a man between 65 and 80 years old with active COVID-19. In nucleotides, the CDR3 is TGTGCCAGCAGTCCGGGCTCCTACGAGCAGTACTTC. It is translated as CASSPGSYEQYF.